The TCR beta chain described here comes from a study of T cell responses to AZD1222 COVID-19 vaccine. Overall study results and limits: Only 5 or 6 individuals given AZD1222 were seropositive at baseline. Without day 14 samples, only post-peak T cell repertoires were studied. Most donors were white British, females outnumbered males, and clonal diversity was possibly underestimated.

The V segment lost 4 bases and the J segment 5 bases; nucleotides outside the gene matches: 7. This CDR3 is 15 amino acids long. The germline CDR1 and CDR2 sequences are SGDLS and YYNGEE. As regards this clone: What it recognizes is unknown.

Method: immunoSEQ multiplex PCR; TCRdb's copy keeps in-frame clones and lacks some. The sample has tens of thousands of clones; about 88% are singletons. J is TRBJ1-2 and V is TRBV9; 11 nucleotides line up with TRBD1. This specimen consisted of peripheral blood, obtained 28 days after the second AZD1222 dose. The TCR sequence derives from an adult who received the AZD1222 COVID-19 vaccine. The CDR3 sequence is CASSIGQGAMYGYTF. For the CDR3, the DNA is TGTGCCAGCAGCATTGGACAGGGGGCTATGTATGGCTACACCTTC.